The T cell receptor beta chain described here comes from a study of cytotoxic CD8 clonotypes in ibrutinib-treated CLL. Study in general: Samples showed on average approximately 250,000 productive templates and around 94,000 productive rearrangements.

Generated by immunoSEQ multiplex PCR, the TCRdb table keeps only in-frame clones and is missing some. The table has about 68,000 clones, about 64% seen once. V lost 0 bases to trimming and J lost 0 bases, with 11 bases between them. Germline assignment: CDR1 LGHNT and CDR2 FRNRAP. The CDR3 covers 16 residues. This TCR was recovered from a human donor with chronic lymphocytic leukemia. The chain recombines TRBV12-5 with TRBJ1-2; D unclear. Here the sequenced sample was PBMCs, taken after 12 months of ibrutinib treatment. This CDR3 reads CASGLVLASANYGYTF. The DNA for the CDR3 is TGTGCTAGTGGTTTGGTACTGGCCTCAGCTAACTATGGCTACACCTTC.